These 6 T cell receptor beta chains were all obtained from the same sample, sequenced in a study of T cell clonotyping in hematopoietic cell transplantation. TCRdb's copy holds only in-frame clones and misses some; the assay was immunoSEQ multiplex PCR. The data hold roughly 4,100 clones, with just under 95% observed a single time. The specimen was PBMCs, collected 30 days after allogeneic stem cell transplant. The source of these receptors is a male patient aged 45-59 years who had an allogeneic stem cell transplant from a related donor, so the T cells may come from the graft donor. Some clones in this sample may be carry-over from other donors' samples.

The chain's CDR3 is CASSYTGGPQHF. The CDR3 DNA reads as TGTGCCAGCAGTTATACGGGTGGGCCCCAGCATTTT. This chain joins TRBV6-5 and TRBJ1-5, with D hard to call. Germline V gene sequence: CDR1 MNHEY, CDR2 SVGAGI. V was pared by 3 bases and J by 9 bases, with 9 bases between. The CDR3 sequence is 12 residues long.

In its sample, this clone was seen once. The chain couples TRBV5-5 to TRBJ2-3; the D gene could be TRBD1 or TRBD2 (5 bases each). The CDR3 runs 13 residues. Germline CDR1 SGHKS, CDR2 YYEKEE (reference sequence). Trimming shortened V by 2 bases and J by 5 bases, and 9 bases separated the two germline ends. CDR3 sequence reads: CASSLPGRDTQYF. The CDR3 coding sequence is TGTGCCAGCAGCTTACCGGGGCGAGATACGCAGTATTTT. Full variable domain (remainder filled in from reference TRBV5-5 and TRBJ2-3): DAGVTQSPTHLIKTRGQQVTLRCSPISGHKSVSWYQQVLGQGPQFIFQYYEKEERGRGNFPDRFSARQFPNYSSELNVNALLLGDSALYLCASSLPGRDTQYFGPGTRLTVL.

The J gene is TRBJ2-4, the V gene TRBV28; 10 bases line up with TRBD2. The CDR3 has 17 residues. Germline CDR1 MDHEN, CDR2 SYDVKM. Trimming took 6 bases from V and 1 from J; bases not matched to a gene: 9. This CDR3 is CASSPTSGMNAKNIQYF. CDR3 coding DNA: TGTGCCAGCAGCCCAACTAGCGGGATGAACGCCAAAAACATTCAGTACTTC.

In DNA form, the CDR3 reads TGTGCCAGCAGTTTGGGACAGGCCCTTGAAAAACTGTTTTTT. Translation gives CASSLGQALEKLFF. This chain uses TRBV2 with TRBJ1-4; 8 bases match TRBD1. Germline loops: CDR1 SNHLY, CDR2 FYNNEI. This CDR3 is built from 14 residues. After removal of 5 bases from V and 7 bases from J, the junction contained 6 bases not matched to a gene. Supplemented by reference TRBV2 and TRBJ1-4, the full variable domain reads EPEVTQTPSHQVTQMGQEVILRCVPISNHLYFYWYRQILGQKVEFLVSFYNNEISEKSEIFDDQFSVERPDGSNFTLKIRSTKLEDSAMYFCASSLGQALEKLFFGSGTQLSVL.

The genes are TRBV13 and TRBJ1-1; D is unresolved. The CDR3 loop spans 13 amino acids. V lost 0 bases and J lost 0, with 2 bases in between. CDR1 is PRHDT and CDR2 is FYEKMQ in the germline V gene (reference sequence). This chain's CDR3 is CASSLGVNTEAFF. Here the CDR3 DNA reads TGTGCCAGCAGCTTAGGGGTGAACACTGAAGCTTTCTTT.

The J gene is TRBJ1-1, the V gene TRBV5-6; 10 bases match TRBD1. V lost 3 bases to trimming and J lost 2 bases; unmatched junction nucleotides: 7. This CDR3 contains 16 residues. CDR1 SGHDT and CDR2 YYEEEE come from the germline V gene. As DNA, the CDR3 is TGTGCCAGCAGCTACGGGACAGGGGCCTATAACACTGAAGCTTTCTTT. Translating it yields CASSYGTGAYNTEAFF.